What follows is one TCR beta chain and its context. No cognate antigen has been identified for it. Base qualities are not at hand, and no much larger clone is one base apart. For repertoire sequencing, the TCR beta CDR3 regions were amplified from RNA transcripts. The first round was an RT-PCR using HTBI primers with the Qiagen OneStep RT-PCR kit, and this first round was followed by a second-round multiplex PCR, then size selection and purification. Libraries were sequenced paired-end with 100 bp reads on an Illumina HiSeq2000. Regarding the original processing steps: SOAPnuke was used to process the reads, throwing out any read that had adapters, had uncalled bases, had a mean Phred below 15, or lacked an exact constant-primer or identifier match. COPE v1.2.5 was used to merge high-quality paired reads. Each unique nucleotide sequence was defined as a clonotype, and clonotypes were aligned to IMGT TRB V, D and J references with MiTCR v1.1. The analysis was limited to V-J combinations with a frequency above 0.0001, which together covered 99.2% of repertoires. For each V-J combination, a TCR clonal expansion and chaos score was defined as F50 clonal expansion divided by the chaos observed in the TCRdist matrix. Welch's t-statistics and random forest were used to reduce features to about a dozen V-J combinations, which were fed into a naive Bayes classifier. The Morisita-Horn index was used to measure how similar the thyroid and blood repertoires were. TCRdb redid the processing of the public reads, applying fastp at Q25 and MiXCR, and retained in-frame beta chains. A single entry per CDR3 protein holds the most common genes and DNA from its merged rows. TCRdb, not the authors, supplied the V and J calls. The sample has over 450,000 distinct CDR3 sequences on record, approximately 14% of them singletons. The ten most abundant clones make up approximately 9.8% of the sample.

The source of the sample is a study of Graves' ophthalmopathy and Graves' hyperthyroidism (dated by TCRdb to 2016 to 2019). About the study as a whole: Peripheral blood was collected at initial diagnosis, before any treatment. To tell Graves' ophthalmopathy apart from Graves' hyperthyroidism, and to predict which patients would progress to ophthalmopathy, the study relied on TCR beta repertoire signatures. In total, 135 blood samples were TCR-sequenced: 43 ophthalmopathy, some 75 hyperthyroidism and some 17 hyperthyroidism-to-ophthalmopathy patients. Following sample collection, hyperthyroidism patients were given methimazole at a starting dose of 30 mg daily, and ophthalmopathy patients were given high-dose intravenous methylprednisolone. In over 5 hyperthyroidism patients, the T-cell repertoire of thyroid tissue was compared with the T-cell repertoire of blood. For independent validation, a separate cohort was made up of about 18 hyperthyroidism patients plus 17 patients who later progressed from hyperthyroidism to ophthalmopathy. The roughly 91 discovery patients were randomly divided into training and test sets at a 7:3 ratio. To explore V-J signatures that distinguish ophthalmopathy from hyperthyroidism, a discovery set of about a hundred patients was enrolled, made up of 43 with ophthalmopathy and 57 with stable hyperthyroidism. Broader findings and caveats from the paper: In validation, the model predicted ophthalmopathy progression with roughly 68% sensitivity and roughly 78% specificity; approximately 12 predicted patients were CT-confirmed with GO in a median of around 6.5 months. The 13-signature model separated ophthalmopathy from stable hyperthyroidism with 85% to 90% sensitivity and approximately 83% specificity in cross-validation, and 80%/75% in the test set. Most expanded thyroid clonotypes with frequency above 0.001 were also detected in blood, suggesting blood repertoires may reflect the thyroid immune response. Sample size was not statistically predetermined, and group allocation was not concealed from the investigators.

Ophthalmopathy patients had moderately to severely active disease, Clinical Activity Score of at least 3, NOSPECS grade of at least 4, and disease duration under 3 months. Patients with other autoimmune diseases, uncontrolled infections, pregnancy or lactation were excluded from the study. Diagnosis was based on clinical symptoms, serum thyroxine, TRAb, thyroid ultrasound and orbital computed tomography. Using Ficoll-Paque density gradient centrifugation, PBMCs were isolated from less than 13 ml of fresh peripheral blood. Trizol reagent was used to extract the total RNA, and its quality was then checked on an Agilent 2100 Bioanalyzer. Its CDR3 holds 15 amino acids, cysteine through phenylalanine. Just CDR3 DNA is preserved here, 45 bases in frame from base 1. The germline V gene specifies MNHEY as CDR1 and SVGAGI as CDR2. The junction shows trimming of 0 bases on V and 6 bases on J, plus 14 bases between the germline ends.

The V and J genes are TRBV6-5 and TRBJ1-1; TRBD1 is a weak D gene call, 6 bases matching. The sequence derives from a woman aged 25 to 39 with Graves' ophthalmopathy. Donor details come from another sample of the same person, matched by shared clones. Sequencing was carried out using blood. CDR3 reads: CASSYSLGAGPEAFF. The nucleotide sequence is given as TGTGCCAGCAGTTACTCTCTGGGGGCAGGCCCTGAAGCTTTCTTT.